This T cell receptor (beta chain) was sequenced in a study of control samples from healthy donors and cancer patients. Using immunoSEQ multiplex PCR, the repertoire was profiled, and TCRdb retains in-frame clones only, with some absent. The sample contains tens of thousands of clones, roughly 89% of which appear only once. V trimming: 1 base; J trimming: 1 base; junction bases outside the gene matches: 3. CDR1 and CDR2 (germline): LGHDT, YNNKEL (reference sequence). The CDR3 sequence is 15 residues long. The receptor's source is a woman aged 50 to 60 with colorectal cancer. Input material: PBMCs. V usage is TRBV3-1 (or the pseudogene TRBV3-2) and J usage is TRBJ2-5, with 7 bases matching TRBD2. CDR3 protein: CASSQGWGGQETQYF. In DNA form, the CDR3 reads TGTGCCAGCAGCCAAGGGTGGGGGGGCCAAGAGACCCAGTACTTC.